This note documents a single T cell receptor beta chain sequence. The sample belongs to a study of blood T cell repertoires in COVID-19. Trimming took 6 bases from V and 6 from J; bases not matched to a gene: 11. The CDR3 length is 16 residues. The germline V gene has CDR1 LNHDA and CDR2 SQIVND (reference sequence). In the source study's methods: Researchers report that nucleated cell counts were estimated from reference gene primer amplification. Sequencing used immunoSEQ multiplex PCR; TCRdb keeps in-frame clones, though not all of them. V and J calls plus clone size are reproduced from that table; the DNA served to infer D and trimming. The table records 250,000 or so clones, approximately 89% of them present only once.

V is TRBV19 and J is TRBJ1-6; 7 nucleotides agree with TRBD1. The specimen sequenced was PBMCs or T cells enriched from blood (not recorded which). This TCR was recovered from a middle-aged man who had been exposed to COVID-19. The CDR3 DNA is TGTGCCAGTAGCCGTTCGGACAGGACGCTTAATTCACCCCTCCACTTT. Protein: CASSRSDRTLNSPLHF.